Below are 21 T cell receptor beta chains sequenced from a single sample in a study of early T cells in non-severe SARS-CoV-2 infection. TCRdb re-analysed the 5' RACE reads in MiXCR, keeping a single row per CDR3 protein. The sample includes more than 65,000 distinct CDR3 sequences, roughly an eighth of them seen just once. The sequencing sample was made of whole blood. These receptors originate from an adult who was a healthcare worker with PCR-confirmed SARS-CoV-2 infection or an uninfected control (not recorded which).

This chain connects TRBV28 to TRBJ1-5; D gene unclear. The CDR3 is 15 amino acids. CDR1 is MDHEN and CDR2 is SYDVKM in the germline V gene. V lost 6 bases to trimming and J lost 3 bases, with 15 bases between them. CDR3 DNA: TGTGCCAGCAGAGCGCTTGGACGGACCAATCAGCCCCAGCATTTT. Protein product: CASRALGRTNQPQHF.

The chain couples TRBV24-1 to TRBJ1-5, with 7 bases identical to TRBD1. CDR1 KGHDR and CDR2 SFDVKD come from the germline V gene. The CDR3 length is 15 residues. Trimming cost V 3 bases and J 4 bases; bases outside gene matches: 5. CDR3: CATSDNRGPNQPQHF. DNA of the CDR3: TGTGCCACCAGTGATAACAGGGGCCCTAATCAGCCCCAGCATTTT.

This clonotype was detected only a few times. J is TRBJ2-2 and V is TRBV29-1; 10 bases agree with TRBD2. Germline-derived CDR1 and CDR2 are SQVTM and ANQGSEA. This CDR3 comprises 17 residues. J was trimmed by 2 bases and V by 8 bases; bases with no gene match: 14. CDR3 sequence: CSFRASGRGGNTGELFF. For the CDR3, the DNA is TGCAGCTTTAGGGCTAGCGGGAGAGGGGGAAACACCGGGGAGCTGTTTTTT.

Ten or more counts support this clonotype. The gene calls are TRBV6-4 and TRBJ2-2; D is unresolved. V lost 2 bases and J 3 bases, leaving 4 bases between the germline ends. This CDR3 is built from 13 residues. Per the germline V gene, CDR1 is MRHNA and CDR2 is SNTAGT. The CDR3 loop reads CASSDRDTGELFF. DNA for the CDR3: TGTGCCAGCAGTGACAGGGACACCGGGGAGCTGTTTTTT.

This chain connects TRBV10-3 to TRBJ1-1, with a possible D match to TRBD1 (5 bases). Per germline, CDR1 ENHRY and CDR2 SYGVKD. The CDR3 sequence is 13 residues long. CDR3 in DNA: TGTGGTACCCGGGGCAGGGTAAACACTGAAGCTTTCTTT. Translating it yields CGTRGRVNTEAFF.

About this clonotype itself: A much larger clone lies one base from this, so it may be a read error. The chain joins TRBV7-6 to TRBJ2-7; the match to TRBD1 covers 8 bases. Germline CDR1 SGHVS, CDR2 FNYEAQ. J was trimmed by 2 bases and V by 5 bases; bases with no gene match: 11. The CDR3 spans 16 residues. The CDR3 loop reads CASSTIATGDTYEQYF. CDR3 in DNA: TGTGCCAGCAGCACAATAGCGACAGGGGATACCTACGAGCAGTACTTC.

This clonotype was observed many times. This chain uses TRBV7-9 with TRBJ2-3; weak D call: TRBD2 (5 bases). V was trimmed by 4 bases and J by 2 bases, leaving 19 bases between them. The length of the CDR3 is 17 residues. From germline, CDR1 is SEHNR and CDR2 FQNEAQ (reference sequence). For the CDR3, the DNA is TGTGCCAGCAGCTCCGCCCCAGGAGGTTTTCTCACAGATACGCAGTATTTT. Translating gives CASSSAPGGFLTDTQYF.

The sample holds many counts of this clonotype. The rearrangement links TRBV29-1 to TRBJ2-3; 13 bases match TRBD2. Germline assignment: CDR1 SQVTM and CDR2 ANQGSEA. J was trimmed by 9 bases and V by 7 bases; bases with no gene match: 7. The CDR3 is made up of 13 amino acids. The CDR3 region has the DNA TGCAGCGCTATGGGACTAGCGGGACGGACGCAGTATTTT. Its translation: CSAMGLAGRTQYF.

This clonotype came up many times. This chain joins TRBV18 and TRBJ2-3, with 10 bases fitting TRBD2. Per germline, CDR1 KGHSH and CDR2 LQKENI. Trimming took 2 bases from V and 3 from J; bases not matched to a gene: 5. The CDR3 covers 16 residues. The CDR3 loop is CASSPRAGGSTDTQYF. CDR3 nucleotides: TGTGCCAGCTCACCAAGAGCGGGAGGGTCTACAGATACGCAGTATTTT. Looking up the rest from reference TRBV18 and TRBJ2-3 gives the full variable domain: NAGVMQNPRHLVRRRGQEARLRCSPMKGHSHVYWYRQLPEEGLKFMVYLQKENIIDESGMPKERFSAEFPKEGPSILRIQQVVRGDSAAYFCASSPRAGGSTDTQYFGPGTRLTVL.

This clonotype was seen ten or more times. The gene calls are TRBV27 and TRBJ1-6; a weak D match, TRBD1 (5 bases). Per germline, CDR1 MNHEY and CDR2 SMNVEV (reference sequence). V was shortened by 3 bases and J by 9 bases, with 9 bases between the two germline ends. The CDR3 has 13 residues. The CDR3 DNA sequence: TGTGCCAGCAGTTTGGCCGGGACTTCACCCCTCCACTTT. Residues: CASSLAGTSPLHF.

The gene calls are TRBV6-5 and TRBJ1-1; tentatively, D is TRBD1 (5 bases). The CDR3 covers 14 residues. Deletions cut 7 bases from V and 1 base from J, with 13 bases between. Germline V CDR1 and CDR2: MNHEY, SVGAGI. The CDR3 sequence: CASTETGSNTEAFF. Here the CDR3 DNA reads TGTGCCAGCACAGAAACAGGCTCGAACACTGAAGCTTTCTTT.

This clonotype was found many times. The rearrangement joins TRBV27 to TRBJ2-2; D is perhaps TRBD2 (5 bases). Looked up from germline, CDR1 is MNHEY and CDR2 is SMNVEV (reference sequence). This CDR3 region has 15 residues. Trimming took off 5 bases at V and 8 bases at J, with 18 bases between the two ends. The CDR3 DNA reads as TGTGCCAGCAGTCCCTTTACGGGAATTGCTGGGGAGCTGTTTTTT. This encodes CASSPFTGIAGELFF.

V gene TRBV29-1 combines with J gene TRBJ2-5; D is ambiguous. V lost 3 bases and J 5 bases, leaving 10 bases between the germline ends. Germline V gives CDR1 SQVTM, CDR2 ANQGSEA. This CDR3 region has 12 residues. Here the CDR3 reads CSVDLDSETQYF. CDR3 sequence (DNA): TGCAGCGTTGATCTGGATTCGGAGACCCAGTACTTC.

The chain is built from TRBV20-1 and TRBJ2-3; D may be TRBD1 (5 bases). This CDR3 region has 12 residues. Germline V lookup: CDR1 DFQATT, CDR2 SNEGSKA (reference sequence). The CDR3 nucleotides are TGCGCCGGAAAACAGGGCACAGATACGCAGTATTTT. Translation: CAGKQGTDTQYF.

Worth noting for this clonotype: Germline is not matched at one junction end, which may reflect a read error. V and J are TRBV5-1 and TRBJ2-2; D gene uncertain. Germline V gene sequence: CDR1 SGHRS, CDR2 YFSETQ. The CDR3 runs 15 residues. This CDR3 is CASSLEQPKTGELFF. The CDR3 coding sequence is TGCGCCAGCAGCTTGGAACAGCCGAAGACCGGGGAGCTGTTTTTT.

The table lists this clonotype with many counts. The chain uses TRBV20-1 and TRBJ1-3; 8 nucleotides agree with TRBD1. Trimming cost V 3 bases and J 0 bases; bases outside gene matches: 16. Germline values: CDR1 DFQATT, CDR2 SNEGSKA (reference sequence). This CDR3 is 19 amino acids long. This CDR3 is CSARGTGRRSTVSGNTIYF. The CDR3 coding sequence is TGCAGTGCTAGGGGGACAGGTCGAAGAAGTACGGTCTCTGGAAACACCATATATTTT.

Regarding this clonotype: A much more abundant neighbour one base away suggests this may be a read error. The rearrangement joins TRBV5-4 to TRBJ2-3, with 9 bases identical to TRBD2. Germline CDR1 SGHNT, CDR2 YYREEE (reference sequence). V gave up 7 bases and J gave up 2 bases; unmatched junction bases: 11. The CDR3 sequence is 16 residues long. Here the CDR3 reads CASGRGTSSFTDTQYF. The CDR3 DNA reads as TGTGCCAGCGGCCGCGGGACTAGCTCATTCACAGATACGCAGTATTTT.

This clonotype was recorded many times. This rearrangement joins TRBV20-1 to TRBJ2-7; TRBD2 aligns across 9 bases. Germline V lookup: CDR1 DFQATT, CDR2 SNEGSKA (reference sequence). The CDR3 has 15 residues. V gave up 6 bases and J gave up 7 bases; unmatched junction bases: 16. CDR3 sequence (DNA): TGCAGTGCAAGGCCCCGCTCGCCGCGGGAGGGGGAGCAGTACTTC. It translates to CSARPRSPREGEQYF.

This clonotype was seen a handful of times. V usage is TRBV7-3 and J usage is TRBJ2-1, with D possibly TRBD2 on 6 matching bases. The V gene lost 8 bases and the J gene lost 5 bases, with 13 bases spanning the gap. Germline-derived CDR1 and CDR2 are SGHTA and FQGTGA. The length of the CDR3 is 13 residues. The CDR3 sequence: CASAPGENNEQFF. The DNA of the CDR3 is TGTGCCAGCGCCCCGGGAGAGAACAATGAGCAGTTCTTC.

This clonotype turned up a few times. This chain links TRBV11-2 with TRBJ2-6, with D possibly being TRBD1 (6 bases). There are 18 residues in the CDR3. Germline V gene lookup returns CDR1 SGHAT and CDR2 FQNNGV. Trimming removed 5 bases from V and 1 base from J, with 18 bases in between. The chain's CDR3 is CASSTSGTIRSGANVLTF. CDR3 in DNA: TGTGCCAGCAGCACTTCCGGGACAATTCGATCTGGGGCCAACGTCCTGACTTTC.

The chain employs TRBV28 and TRBJ2-5, with 11 positions matching TRBD1. CDR1 is MDHEN, CDR2 SYDVKM, per germline. CDR3 length: 16 residues. Germline trimming cut 4 bases from V and 4 bases from J; bases unmatched to any gene: 8. The CDR3 coding sequence is TGTGCCAGCAGTTGGGCCGGGACAGGGGGTAGAGAGACCCAGTACTTC. Its translation is CASSWAGTGGRETQYF. The whole variable domain, filled in from reference TRBV28 and TRBJ2-5, reads DVKVTQSSRYLVKRTGEKVFLECVQDMDHENMFWYRQDPGLGLRLIYFSYDVKMKEKGDIPEGYSVSREKKERFSLILESASTNQTSMYLCASSWAGTGGRETQYFGPGTRLLVL.